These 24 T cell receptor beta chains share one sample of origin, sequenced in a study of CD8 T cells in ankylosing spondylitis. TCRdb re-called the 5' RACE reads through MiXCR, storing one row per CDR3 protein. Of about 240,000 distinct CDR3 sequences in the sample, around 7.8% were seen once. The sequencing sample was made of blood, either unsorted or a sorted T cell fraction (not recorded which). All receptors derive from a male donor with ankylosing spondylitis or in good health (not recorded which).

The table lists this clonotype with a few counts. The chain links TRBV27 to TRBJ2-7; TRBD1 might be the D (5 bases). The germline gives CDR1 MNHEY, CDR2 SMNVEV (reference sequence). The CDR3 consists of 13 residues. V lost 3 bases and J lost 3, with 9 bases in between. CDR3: CASSFRVGYEQYF. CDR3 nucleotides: TGTGCCAGCAGTTTCAGGGTTGGCTACGAGCAGTACTTC.

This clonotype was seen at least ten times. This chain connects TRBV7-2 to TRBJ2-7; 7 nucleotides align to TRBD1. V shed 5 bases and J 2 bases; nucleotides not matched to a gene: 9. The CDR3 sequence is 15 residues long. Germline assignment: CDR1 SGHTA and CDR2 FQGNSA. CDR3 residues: CASSLSGTATYEQYF. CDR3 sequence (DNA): TGTGCCAGCAGCCTCTCCGGGACAGCGACCTACGAGCAGTACTTC.

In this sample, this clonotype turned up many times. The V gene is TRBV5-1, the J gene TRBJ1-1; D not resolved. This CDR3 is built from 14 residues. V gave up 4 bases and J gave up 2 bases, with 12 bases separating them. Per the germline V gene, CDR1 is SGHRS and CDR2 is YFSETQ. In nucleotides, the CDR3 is TGCGCCAGCAGCCGAGGGAGCGGAAACACTGAAGCTTTCTTT. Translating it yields CASSRGSGNTEAFF.

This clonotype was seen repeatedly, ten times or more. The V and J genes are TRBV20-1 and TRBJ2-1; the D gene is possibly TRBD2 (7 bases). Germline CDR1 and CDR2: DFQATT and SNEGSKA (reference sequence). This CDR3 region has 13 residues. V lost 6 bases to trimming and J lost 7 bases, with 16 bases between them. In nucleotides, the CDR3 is TGCAGTGCACGCGCGGGGGCTAGGAATGAGCAGTTCTTC. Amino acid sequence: CSARAGARNEQFF.

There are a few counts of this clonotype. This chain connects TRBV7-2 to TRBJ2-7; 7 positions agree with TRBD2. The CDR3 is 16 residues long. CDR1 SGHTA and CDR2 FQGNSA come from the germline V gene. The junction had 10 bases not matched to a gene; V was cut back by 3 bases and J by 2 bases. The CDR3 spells CASSFREVIGAYEQYF. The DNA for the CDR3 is TGTGCCAGCAGCTTCCGGGAGGTTATCGGGGCCTACGAGCAGTACTTC.

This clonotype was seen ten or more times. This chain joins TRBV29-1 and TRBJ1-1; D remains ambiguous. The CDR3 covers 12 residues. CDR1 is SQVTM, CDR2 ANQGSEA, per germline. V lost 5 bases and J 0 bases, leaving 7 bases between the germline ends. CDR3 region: CSVTDMNTEAFF. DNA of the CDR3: TGCAGCGTTACAGACATGAACACTGAAGCTTTCTTT.

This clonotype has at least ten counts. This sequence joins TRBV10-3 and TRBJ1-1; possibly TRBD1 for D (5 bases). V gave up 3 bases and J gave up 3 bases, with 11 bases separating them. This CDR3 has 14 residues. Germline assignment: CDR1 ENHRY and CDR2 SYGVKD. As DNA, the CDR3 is TGTGCCATCAGTGATCGGGGGGTCGACACTGAAGCTTTCTTT. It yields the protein CAISDRGVDTEAFF.

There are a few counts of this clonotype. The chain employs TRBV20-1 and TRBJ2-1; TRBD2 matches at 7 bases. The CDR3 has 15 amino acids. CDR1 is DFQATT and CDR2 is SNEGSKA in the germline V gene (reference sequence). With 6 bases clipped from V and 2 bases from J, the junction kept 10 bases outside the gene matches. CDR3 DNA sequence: TGCAGTGCAGTACCCTTCAGCGGGACCTACAATGAGCAGTTCTTC. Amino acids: CSAVPFSGTYNEQFF.

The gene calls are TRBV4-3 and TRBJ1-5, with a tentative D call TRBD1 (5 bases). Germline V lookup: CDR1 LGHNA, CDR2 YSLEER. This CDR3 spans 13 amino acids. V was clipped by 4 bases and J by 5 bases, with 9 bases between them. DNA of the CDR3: TGCGCCAGCAGCCGACAGCAGGATCAGCCCCAGCATTTT. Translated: CASSRQQDQPQHF.

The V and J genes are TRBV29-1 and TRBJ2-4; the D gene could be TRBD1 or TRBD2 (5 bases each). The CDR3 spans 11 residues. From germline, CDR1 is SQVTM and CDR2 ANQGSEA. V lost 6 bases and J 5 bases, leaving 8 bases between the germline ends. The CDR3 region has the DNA TGCAGCGTCATGGGACAAAACATTCAGTACTTC. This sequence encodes CSVMGQNIQYF.

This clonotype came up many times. The CDR3 nucleotides read TGTGCCAGCAGCCCGGGGACATTCGGGGAGCTGTTTTTT. It encodes CASSPGTFGELFF. J is TRBJ2-2 and V is TRBV4-2; D might be TRBD1 (6 bases). The length of the CDR3 is 13 residues. Germline-derived CDR1 and CDR2 are LGHNA and YNFKEQ. The V gene lost 4 bases and the J gene lost 7 bases, with 10 bases spanning the gap.

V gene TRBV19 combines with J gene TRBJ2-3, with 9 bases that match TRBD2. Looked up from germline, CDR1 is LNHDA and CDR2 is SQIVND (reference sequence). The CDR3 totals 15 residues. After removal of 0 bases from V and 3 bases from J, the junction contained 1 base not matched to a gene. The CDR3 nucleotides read TGTGCCAGTAGTATAGACGGACTAGCGACAGATACGCAGTATTTT. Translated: CASSIDGLATDTQYF.

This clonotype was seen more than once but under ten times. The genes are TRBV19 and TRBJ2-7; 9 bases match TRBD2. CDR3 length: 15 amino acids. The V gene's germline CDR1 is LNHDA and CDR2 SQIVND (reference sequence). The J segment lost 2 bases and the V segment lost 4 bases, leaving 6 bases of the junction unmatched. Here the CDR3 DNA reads TGTGCCAGTAGTAAGGCGGCGGGAGGGCCCTACGAGCAGTACTTC. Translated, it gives CASSKAAGGPYEQYF.

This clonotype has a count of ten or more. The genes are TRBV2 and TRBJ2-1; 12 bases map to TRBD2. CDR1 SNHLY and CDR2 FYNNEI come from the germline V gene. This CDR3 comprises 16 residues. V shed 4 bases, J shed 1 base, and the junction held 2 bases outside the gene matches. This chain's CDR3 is CASSAGTSGSYNEQFF. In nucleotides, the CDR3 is TGTGCCAGCAGTGCCGGGACTAGCGGGTCCTACAATGAGCAGTTCTTC.

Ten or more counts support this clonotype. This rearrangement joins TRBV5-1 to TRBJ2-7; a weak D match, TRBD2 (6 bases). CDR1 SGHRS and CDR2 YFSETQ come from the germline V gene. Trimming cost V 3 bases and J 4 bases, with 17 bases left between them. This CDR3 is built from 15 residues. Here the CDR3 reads CASSSDGSPVYEQYF. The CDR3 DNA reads TGCGCCAGCAGCTCTGACGGGAGTCCCGTTTACGAGCAGTACTTC.

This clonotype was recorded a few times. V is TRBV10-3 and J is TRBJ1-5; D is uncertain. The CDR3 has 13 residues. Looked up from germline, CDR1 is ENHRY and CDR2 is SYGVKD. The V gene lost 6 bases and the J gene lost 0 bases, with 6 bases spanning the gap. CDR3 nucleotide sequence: TGTGCCATCAGCCCTGATAGCAATCAGCCCCAGCATTTT. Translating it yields CAISPDSNQPQHF.

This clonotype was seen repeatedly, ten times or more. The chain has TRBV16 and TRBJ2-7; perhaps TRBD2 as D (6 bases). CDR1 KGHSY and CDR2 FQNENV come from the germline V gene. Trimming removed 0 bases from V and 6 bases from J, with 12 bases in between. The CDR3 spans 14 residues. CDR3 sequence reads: CASSQSGQGGEQYF. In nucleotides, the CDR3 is TGTGCCAGCAGCCAATCAGGGCAGGGAGGCGAGCAGTACTTC.

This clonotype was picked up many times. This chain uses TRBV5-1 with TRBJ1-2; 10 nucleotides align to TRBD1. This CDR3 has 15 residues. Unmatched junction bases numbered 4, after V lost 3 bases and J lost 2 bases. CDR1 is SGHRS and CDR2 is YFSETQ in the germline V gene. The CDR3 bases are TGCGCCAGCAGCTCGACAGGGGGCTTGAACTATGGCTACACCTTC. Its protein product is CASSSTGGLNYGYTF.

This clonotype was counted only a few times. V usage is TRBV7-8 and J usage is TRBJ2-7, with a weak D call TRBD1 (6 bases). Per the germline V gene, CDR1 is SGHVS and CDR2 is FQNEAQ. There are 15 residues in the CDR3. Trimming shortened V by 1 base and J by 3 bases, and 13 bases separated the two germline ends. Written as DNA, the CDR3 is TGTGCCAGCAGCTTAGGGGGGCAATACTTCTACGAGCAGTACTTC. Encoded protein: CASSLGGQYFYEQYF.

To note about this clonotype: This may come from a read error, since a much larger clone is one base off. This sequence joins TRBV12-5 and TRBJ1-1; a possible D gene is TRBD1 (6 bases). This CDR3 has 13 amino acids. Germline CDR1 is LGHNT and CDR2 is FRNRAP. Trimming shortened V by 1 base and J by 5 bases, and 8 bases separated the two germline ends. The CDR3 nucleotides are TGTGCTAGTGGTTTGGGTACAGGGACTGAAGCTTTCTTT. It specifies CASGLGTGTEAFF.

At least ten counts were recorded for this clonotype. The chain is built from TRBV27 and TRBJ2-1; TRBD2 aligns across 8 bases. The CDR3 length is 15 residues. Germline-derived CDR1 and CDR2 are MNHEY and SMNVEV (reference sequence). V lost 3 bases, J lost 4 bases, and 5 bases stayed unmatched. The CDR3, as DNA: TGTGCCAGCAGTTTGGCGGGAGGAGGTTACAATGAGCAGTTCTTC. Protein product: CASSLAGGGYNEQFF.

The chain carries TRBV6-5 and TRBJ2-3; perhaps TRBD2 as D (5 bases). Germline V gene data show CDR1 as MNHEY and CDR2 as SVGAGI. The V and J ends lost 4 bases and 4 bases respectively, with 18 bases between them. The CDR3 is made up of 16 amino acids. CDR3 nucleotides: TGTGCCAGCAGTTTTGAGGGCCTCAGACGGGCAGATACGCAGTATTTT. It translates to CASSFEGLRRADTQYF.

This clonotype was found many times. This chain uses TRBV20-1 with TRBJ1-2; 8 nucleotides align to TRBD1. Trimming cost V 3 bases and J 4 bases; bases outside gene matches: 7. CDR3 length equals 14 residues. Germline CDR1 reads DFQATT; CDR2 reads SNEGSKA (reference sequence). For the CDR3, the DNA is TGCAGTGCTAGGGACAGGGAAGAGGTCTATGGCTACACCTTC. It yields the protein CSARDREEVYGYTF.

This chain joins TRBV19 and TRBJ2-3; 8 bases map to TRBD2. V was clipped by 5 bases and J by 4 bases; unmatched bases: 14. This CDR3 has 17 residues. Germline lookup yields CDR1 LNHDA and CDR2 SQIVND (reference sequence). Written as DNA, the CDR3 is TGTGCCAGTAGTTCCGGGCATCTAAGCGGGGGACCAGATACGCAGTATTTT. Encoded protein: CASSSGHLSGGPDTQYF. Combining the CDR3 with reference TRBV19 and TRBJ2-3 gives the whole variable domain DGGITQSPKYLFRKEGQNVTLSCEQNLNHDAMYWYRQDPGQGLRLIYYSQIVNDFQKGDIAEGYSVSREKKESFPLTVTSAQKNPTAFYLCASSSGHLSGGPDTQYFGPGTRLTVL.